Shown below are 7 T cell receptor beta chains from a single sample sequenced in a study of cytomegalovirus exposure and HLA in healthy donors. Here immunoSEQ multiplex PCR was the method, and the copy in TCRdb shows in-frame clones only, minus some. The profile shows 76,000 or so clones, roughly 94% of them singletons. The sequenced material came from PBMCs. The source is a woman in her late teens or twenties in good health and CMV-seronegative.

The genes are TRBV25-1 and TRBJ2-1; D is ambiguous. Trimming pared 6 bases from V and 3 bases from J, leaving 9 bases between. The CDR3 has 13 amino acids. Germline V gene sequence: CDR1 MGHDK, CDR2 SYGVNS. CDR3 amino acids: CASRETGYNEQFF. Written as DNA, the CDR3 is TGTGCCAGCAGGGAGACCGGCTACAATGAGCAGTTCTTC.

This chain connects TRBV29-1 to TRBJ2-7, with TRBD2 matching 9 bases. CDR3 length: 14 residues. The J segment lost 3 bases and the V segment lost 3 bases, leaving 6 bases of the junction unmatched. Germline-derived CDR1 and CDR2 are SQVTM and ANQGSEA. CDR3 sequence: CSVDLSGGGYEQYF. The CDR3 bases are TGCAGCGTTGACCTTAGCGGGGGAGGCTACGAGCAGTACTTC.

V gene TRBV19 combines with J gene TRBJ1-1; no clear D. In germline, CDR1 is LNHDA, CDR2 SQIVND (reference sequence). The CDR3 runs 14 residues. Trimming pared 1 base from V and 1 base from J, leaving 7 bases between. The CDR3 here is CASSIGRQNTEAFF. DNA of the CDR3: TGTGCCAGTAGTATAGGCAGACAGAACACTGAAGCTTTCTTT.

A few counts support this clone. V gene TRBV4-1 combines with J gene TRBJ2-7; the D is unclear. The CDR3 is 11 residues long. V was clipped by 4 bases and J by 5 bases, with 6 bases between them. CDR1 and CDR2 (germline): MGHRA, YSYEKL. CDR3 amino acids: CASSLGHEQYF. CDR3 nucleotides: TGCGCCAGCAGCCTGGGCCACGAGCAGTACTTC.

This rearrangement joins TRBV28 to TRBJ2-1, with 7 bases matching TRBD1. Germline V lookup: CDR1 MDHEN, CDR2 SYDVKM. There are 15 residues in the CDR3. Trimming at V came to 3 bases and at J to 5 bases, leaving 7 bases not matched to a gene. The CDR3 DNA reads TGTGCCAGCAGTTTGCTCGGGACAGTAGACAATGAGCAGTTCTTC. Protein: CASSLLGTVDNEQFF.

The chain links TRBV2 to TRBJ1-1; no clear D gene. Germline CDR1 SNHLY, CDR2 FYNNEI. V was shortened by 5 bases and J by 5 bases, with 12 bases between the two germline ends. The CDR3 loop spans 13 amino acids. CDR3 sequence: CASSSTSGTEAFF. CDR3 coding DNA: TGTGCCAGCAGTAGCACGTCGGGGACTGAAGCTTTCTTT.

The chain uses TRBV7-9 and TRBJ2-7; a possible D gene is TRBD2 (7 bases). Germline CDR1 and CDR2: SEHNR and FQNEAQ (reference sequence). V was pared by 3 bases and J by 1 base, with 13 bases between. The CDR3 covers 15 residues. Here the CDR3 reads CASSFGGASSYEQYF. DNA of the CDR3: TGTGCCAGCAGCTTTGGGGGGGCTTCGTCCTACGAGCAGTACTTC. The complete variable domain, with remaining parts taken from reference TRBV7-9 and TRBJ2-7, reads DTGVSQNPRHKITKRGQNVTFRCDPISEHNRLYWYRQTLGQGPEFLTYFQNEAQLEKSRLLSDRFSAERPKGSFSTLEIQRTEQGDSAMYLCASSFGGASSYEQYFGPGTRLTVT.